These 18 T cell receptor beta chains originate from one sample sequenced in a study of cytomegalovirus exposure and HLA in healthy donors (dated by TCRdb to about 2017). Receptor libraries were prepared by the immunoSEQ multiplex PCR assay. The multiplex PCR relied on a mix of 60 forward primers for TCR Vbeta segments and 13 reverse primers for TCR Jbeta segments. TCRdb stores this immuneACCESS table with in-frame sequences only. Part of the clones is absent; in the studies checked, under half of the shortfall reflects unresolved V genes, and no reason is known for the rest. For this sample there are about 190,000 clones; about 89% appear just once. Over 1% of the sample comes from the top ten. The sequenced sample consisted of PBMCs. These TCRs come from a man aged 30-40 years in good health and CMV-seronegative.

The chain joins TRBV28 to TRBJ2-1; 7 nucleotides match TRBD2. Germline CDR1 MDHEN, CDR2 SYDVKM. The length of the CDR3 is 15 residues. V shed 5 bases and J 0 bases; nucleotides not matched to a gene: 4. CDR3 nucleotides: TGTGCCAGCAGTGCGCGGGGGAGCTCCTACAATGAGCAGTTCTTC. Protein: CASSARGSSYNEQFF.

About this clone: Relative to the germline gene, one junction end is altered; a read error may explain this. This chain links TRBV7-9 with TRBJ1-2; TRBD1 aligns across 8 bases. Germline CDR1 SEHNR, CDR2 FQNEAQ (reference sequence). This CDR3 comprises 13 residues. This chain's CDR3 is CSSSPRTGNGYTF. The DNA for the CDR3 is TGTTCCAGCAGCCCCAGGACAGGGAATGGCTACACCTTC.

This chain joins TRBV4-2 and TRBJ1-5; 8 bases line up with TRBD1. Germline V lookup: CDR1 LGHNA, CDR2 YNFKEQ. This CDR3 has 16 residues. The trim removed 0 bases at V and 4 bases at J, leaving 5 bases unmatched. CDR3 sequence: CASSQDPGGLNQPQHF. As DNA, the CDR3 is TGTGCCAGCAGCCAAGATCCAGGGGGCTTAAATCAGCCCCAGCATTTT.

CDR3 sequence reads: CASSDGGQNNEQFF. The CDR3 coding sequence is TGTGCCAGCAGTGACGGGGGACAGAACAATGAGCAGTTCTTC. The rearrangement uses TRBV6-4 and TRBJ2-1, with TRBD1 matching 7 bases. CDR1 and CDR2 (germline): MRHNA, SNTAGT. The CDR3 length is 14 residues. The trim removed 2 bases at V and 5 bases at J, leaving 3 bases unmatched.

The rearrangement joins TRBV5-1 to TRBJ2-3, with D possibly being TRBD1 (6 bases). In germline, CDR1 is SGHRS, CDR2 YFSETQ. V shed 3 bases and J shed 2 bases, with 16 bases lying between them. This CDR3 is built from 16 residues. The CDR3 loop is CASSSHPGATTDTQYF. DNA of the CDR3: TGCGCCAGCAGCTCACACCCAGGGGCAACCACAGATACGCAGTATTTT. Filled out from reference TRBV5-1 and TRBJ2-3, the complete variable domain reads KAGVTQTPRYLIKTRGQQVTLSCSPISGHRSVSWYQQTPGQGLQFLFEYFSETQRNKGNFPGRFSGRQFSNSRSEMNVSTLELGDSALYLCASSSHPGATTDTQYFGPGTRLTVL.

The chain joins TRBV5-4 to TRBJ2-7; D gene ambiguous. Germline values: CDR1 SGHNT, CDR2 YYREEE (reference sequence). V was trimmed by 4 bases and J by 1 base, leaving 12 bases between them. There are 14 residues in the CDR3. The chain's CDR3 is CASSPTTRSYEQYF. The CDR3 nucleotides read TGTGCCAGCAGCCCGACGACACGTTCCTACGAGCAGTACTTC.

J is TRBJ2-7 and V is TRBV6-4; D is uncertain. The CDR3 loop spans 15 amino acids. The germline CDR1 and CDR2 sequences are MRHNA and SNTAGT. V lost 7 bases, J lost 3 bases, and 19 bases lay in between. The CDR3 nucleotides are TGTGCCAGCACCCCAGCCCCCTCTCTAGACTACGAGCAGTACTTC. Protein product: CASTPAPSLDYEQYF.

This chain connects TRBV7-9 to TRBJ2-5, with 12 nucleotides matching TRBD1. Germline V gene sequence: CDR1 SEHNR, CDR2 FQNEAQ (reference sequence). This CDR3 is 16 amino acids long. V trimming: 6 bases; J trimming: 10 bases; junction bases outside the gene matches: 15. The CDR3 DNA reads as TGTGCCAGCAGTTCTGCCGGGACAGGGGGCCGCGGGGACCAGTACTTC. It codes for CASSSAGTGGRGDQYF.

This sequence joins TRBV11-1 and TRBJ2-2; 7 positions agree with TRBD2. Looked up from germline, CDR1 is SGHAT and CDR2 is FQDESV (reference sequence). The CDR3 totals 17 residues. J lost 6 bases, V lost 5 bases, and 15 bases had no gene match. The CDR3 loop is CASSRQALGGPSGELFF. DNA of the CDR3: TGTGCCAGCAGCCGGCAAGCCTTGGGAGGGCCTTCCGGGGAGCTGTTTTTT.

Details on this clone: A read error may account for a junction end that differs from germline. The rearrangement uses TRBV7-7 and TRBJ2-3; a weak D match, TRBD2 (6 bases). Germline V gives CDR1 SSHAT, CDR2 FNYEAQ (reference sequence). CDR3 length equals 17 residues. CDR3 sequence reads: CASSPLRLEGWADTQYF. The CDR3, as DNA: TGTGCTAGCAGCCCGCTGAGACTAGAAGGTTGGGCAGATACGCAGTATTTT.

The J gene is TRBJ2-2, the V gene TRBV6-5, with 11 nucleotides matching TRBD1. Germline trimming cut 9 bases from V and 6 bases from J; bases unmatched to any gene: 6. The CDR3 loop spans 14 amino acids. Germline-derived CDR1 and CDR2 are MNHEY and SVGAGI. The chain's CDR3 is CASQPGQGAGELFF. In nucleotides, the CDR3 is TGTGCCAGTCAGCCGGGACAGGGGGCCGGGGAGCTGTTTTTT.

The V and J genes are TRBV29-1 and TRBJ2-5, with D tentatively TRBD2 (6 bases). The J call may not be correct, given that the DNA end is closer to TRBJ2-7. There are 12 residues in the CDR3. CDR1 and CDR2 (germline): SQVTM, ANQGSEA. As DNA, the CDR3 is TGCAGCGTTGTTCGGGCGGGGTACGAGCAGTACTTC. Protein product: CSVVRAGYEQYF.

The chain recombines TRBV4-3 with TRBJ2-1; D possibly corresponds to TRBD1 (5 bases). Germline CDR1 and CDR2: LGHNA and YSLEER. V was pared by 1 base and J by 10 bases, with 17 bases between. The CDR3 contains 15 residues. The CDR3 sequence: CASSQGWGGQSEQFF. The DNA for the CDR3 is TGCGCCAGCAGCCAAGGTTGGGGCGGACAATCGGAGCAGTTCTTC.

Note on this clone: This may stem from a read error, because a much larger clone lies one nucleotide away. This CDR3 is also generated by other DNA sequences in the sample. The chain links TRBV5-1 to TRBJ1-1; the D is unclear. Trimming took 2 bases from V and 1 from J, leaving 6 bases between them. This CDR3 is built from 13 residues. Germline loops: CDR1 SGHRS, CDR2 YFSETQ. The CDR3 reads CASSLTTNTEAFF. The CDR3 region has the DNA TGCGCCAGCAGCTTAACAACGAACACTGAAGCTTTCTTT.

The chain combines TRBV27 with TRBJ2-1, with 7 bases identical to TRBD1. The CDR3 has 13 amino acids. V was pared by 6 bases and J by 4 bases, with 3 bases of the junction left unmatched. Germline V CDR1 and CDR2: MNHEY, SMNVEV (reference sequence). The CDR3 DNA reads as TGTGCCAGCAGCCGGGGACAGTACAATGAGCAGTTCTTC. Translated, it gives CASSRGQYNEQFF.

The chain has TRBV19 and TRBJ2-7; TRBD1 agrees at 10 bases. J gave up 2 bases and V 5 bases, and 3 bases lay outside the gene matches. The CDR3 has 14 residues. The germline V gene has CDR1 LNHDA and CDR2 SQIVND (reference sequence). CDR3 coding DNA: TGTGCCAGTAGTGTCGGACAGGGGGCCTACGAGCAGTACTTC. Its translation is CASSVGQGAYEQYF.

The chain couples TRBV4-1 to TRBJ2-2, with D possibly matching TRBD2 (5 bases). The CDR3 spans 17 residues. Germline CDR1 is MGHRA and CDR2 is YSYEKL. Deletions cut 2 bases from V and 1 base from J, with 14 bases between. The CDR3 bases are TGCGCCAGCAGCCAAAGGATGGCAGCGGAGAACACCGGGGAGCTGTTTTTT. Amino acids: CASSQRMAAENTGELFF.

The chain links TRBV19 to TRBJ1-2; D perhaps matches TRBD1 (6 bases). The V end lost 3 bases, the J end lost 4 bases, and 9 bases lay between the germline ends. The CDR3 has 13 amino acids. Per the germline V gene, CDR1 is LNHDA and CDR2 is SQIVND (reference sequence). The CDR3 DNA follows: TGTGCCAGTAGTATCGGACAGTTCTATGGCTACACCTTC. Protein sequence: CASSIGQFYGYTF.